The sequence of this T cell receptor beta chain was determined in a study of blood T cell repertoires in COVID-19. Study details: Spain, Italy and the United States supplied samples that represented acute and convalescent COVID-19. T cells, B-cell-depleted T cells, or PBMCs supplied cDNA or gDNA.

Trimming removed 1 base from V and 8 bases from J, with 8 bases in between. The CDR3 sequence is 12 residues long. The germline V gene has CDR1 SNHLY and CDR2 FYNNEI. As originally analysed: Amplification of reference gene primers was used by the study to estimate nucleated cell counts. TCRdb's table, derived via immunoSEQ multiplex PCR, lists solely in-frame clones and lacks some. The V and J calls and clone size come from that table; D and trimming were worked out from the DNA. This table holds fewer than 200,000 clones, around 84% found once. This TCR derives from a man aged 35 to 55 with acute or convalescent COVID-19. The chain joins TRBV2 to TRBJ1-2; a weak D match, TRBD1 (5 bases). The source material was peripheral blood. The CDR3 loop reads CASSEGGGGYTF. DNA of the CDR3: TGTGCCAGCAGTGAAGGTGGGGGGGGCTACACCTTC.